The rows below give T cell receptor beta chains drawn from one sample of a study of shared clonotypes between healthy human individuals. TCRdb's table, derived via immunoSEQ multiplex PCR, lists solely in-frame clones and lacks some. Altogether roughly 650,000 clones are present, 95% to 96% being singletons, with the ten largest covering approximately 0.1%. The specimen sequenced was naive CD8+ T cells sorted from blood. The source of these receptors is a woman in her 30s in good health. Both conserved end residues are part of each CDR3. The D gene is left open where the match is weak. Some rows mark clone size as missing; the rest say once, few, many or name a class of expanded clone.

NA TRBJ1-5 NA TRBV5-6 TGTGCCAGCAGCTTGGGAGGCCACGAGCCCCAGCATTTT CASSLGGHEPQHF
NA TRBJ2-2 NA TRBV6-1 TGTGCCAGCAGACCGGGACCCCGAATAGAAGGGGAGCTGTTTTTT CASRPGPRIEGELFF
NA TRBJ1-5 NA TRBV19 TGTGCCAGTAGTATAGATCTGGAGAATCAGCCCCAGCATTTT CASSIDLENQPQHF
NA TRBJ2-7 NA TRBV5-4 TGTGCCAGCAGCCCGGCAGAGGGAGAAGAGCAGTACTTC CASSPAEGEEQYF
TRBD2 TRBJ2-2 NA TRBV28 TGTGCCAGCAGTTCCCCCTCGTTGGAGCGGGAGAACACCGGGGAGCTGTTTTTT CASSSPSLERENTGELFF
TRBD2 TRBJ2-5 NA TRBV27 TGTGCCAGCAGCTTGACTAGCGGGGGATACCAAGAGACCCAGTACTTC CASSLTSGGYQETQYF
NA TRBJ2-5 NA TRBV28 TGTGCCAGCAGTGTCCCGTGGGATGCTGAGGCCCAGTACTTC CASSVPWDAEAQYF
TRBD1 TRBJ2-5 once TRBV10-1 TGCGCCAGCAGTGAAGGGACAGTTCACGCCAAAGAGACCCAGTACTTC CASSEGTVHAKETQYF
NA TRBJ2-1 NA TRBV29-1 TGCAGCGTTGAGTCCACTTACAATGAGCAGTTCTTC CSVESTYNEQFF
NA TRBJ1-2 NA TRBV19 TGTGCCAGTAGTATTGGGACACTCGGCGGCTACACCTTC CASSIGTLGGYTF
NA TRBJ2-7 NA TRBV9 TGTGCCAGCAGCGGTGACGGACGAAGACAGTACTTC CASSGDGRRQYF
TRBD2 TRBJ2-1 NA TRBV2 TGTGCCACCGTCGGGCTAGCGGGGCCCTACAATGAGCAGTTCTTC CATVGLAGPYNEQFF
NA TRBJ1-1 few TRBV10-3 TGTGCCATCACCTCAACCATAACAGGTGACACTGAAGCTTTCTTT CAITSTITGDTEAFF
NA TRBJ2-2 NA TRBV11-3 TGTGCCAGCAGCCCCGTGAGGGGGGCCACCGGGGAGCTGTTTTTT CASSPVRGATGELFF
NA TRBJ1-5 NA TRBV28 TGTGCCAGCAGTTTATACGCAGGGAACCAGCCCCAGCATTTT CASSLYAGNQPQHF
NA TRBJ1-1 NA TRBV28 TGTGCCAGCAGTTTTAGGGGATGGCTATCTCGGGGGACTGAAGCTTTCTTT CASSFRGWLSRGTEAFF
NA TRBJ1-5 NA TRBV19 TGTGCCAGTAACATTTTAGGGGGGCTTCTCCTCGGTCAGCCCCAGCATTTT CASNILGGLLLGQPQHF
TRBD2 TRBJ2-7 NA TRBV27 TGTGCCAGCAGTTTTGGGGCGGGGGGCCTCCACGAGCAGTACTTC CASSFGAGGLHEQYF
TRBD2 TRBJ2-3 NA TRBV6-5 TGTGCCAGCAGTTACGCTAGCGGGAGGGCCCACGTTACGCAGTATTTT CASSYASGRAHVTQYF
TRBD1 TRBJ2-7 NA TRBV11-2 TGTGCCAGCAGCCGAATGGACAGGGAGGTCTACGAGCAGTACTTC CASSRMDREVYEQYF
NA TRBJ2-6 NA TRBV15 TGTGCCACCAGCGACGACTCTGGGGCCAACGTCCTGACTTTC CATSDDSGANVLTF
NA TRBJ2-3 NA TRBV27 TGTGCCAGCGGAAGACTAGTCGCCACAGATACGCAGTATTTT CASGRLVATDTQYF
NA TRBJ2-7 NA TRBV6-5 TGTGCCAGCAGTTACTCGGTCTCGGGTGTCATCTACGAGCAGTACTTC CASSYSVSGVIYEQYF
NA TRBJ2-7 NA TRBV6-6 TGTGCCAGCAGTTACGGGGCAGGCTACGAGCAGTACTTC CASSYGAGYEQYF
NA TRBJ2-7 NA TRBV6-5 TGTGCCAGCAGTCCAGGCCCTTCCCACTACGAGCAGTACTTC CASSPGPSHYEQYF
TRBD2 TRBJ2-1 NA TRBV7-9 TGTGCCAGCAGCTTAGGGATCTGGCGGGAGCTCTACAATGAGCAGTTCTTC CASSLGIWRELYNEQFF
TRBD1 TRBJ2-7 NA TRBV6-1 TGTGCCAGCAGTGAGGGGGTGGACAGGGTATACGAGCAGTACTTC CASSEGVDRVYEQYF
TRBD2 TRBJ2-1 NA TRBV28 TGTGCCAGCAGTTGGGAGCGGGAGGACCACTACAATGAGCAGTTCTTC CASSWEREDHYNEQFF
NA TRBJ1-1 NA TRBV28 TGTGCCAGCAGTAGGAAGGGCTTAAACACTGAAGCTTTCTTT CASSRKGLNTEAFF
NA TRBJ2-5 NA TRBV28 TGTGCCAGCAGTTTTAGTTGGGTGGAGACCCAGTACTTC CASSFSWVETQYF
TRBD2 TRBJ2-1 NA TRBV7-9 TGTGCCAGCAGCTTTTGGACTAGTATATCTTCCGGGTCCTACAATGAGCAGTTCTTC CASSFWTSISSGSYNEQFF
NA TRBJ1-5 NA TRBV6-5 TGTGCCAGCAGTTACGGCGAGGGGGATCAGCCCCAGCATTTT CASSYGEGDQPQHF
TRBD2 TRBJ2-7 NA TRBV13 TGTGCCAGCAGCCAGGGACTAGCGGGGGCCTACGAGCAGTACTTC CASSQGLAGAYEQYF
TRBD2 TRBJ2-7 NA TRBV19 TGTGCCAGTAGCGAGGGACTAGCGGCGTACGAGCAGTACTTC CASSEGLAAYEQYF
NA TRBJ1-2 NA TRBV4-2 TGTGCCAGCAGCCCGGAAGTGACGTACGCTAACTATGGCTACACCTTC CASSPEVTYANYGYTF
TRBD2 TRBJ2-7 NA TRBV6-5 TGTGCCAGCAGTGAACTAGCGGGAGCCTACGAGCAGTACTTC CASSELAGAYEQYF
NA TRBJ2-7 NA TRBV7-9 TGTGCCAGCATGGGGTTCCCCTACGAGCAGTACTTC CASMGFPYEQYF
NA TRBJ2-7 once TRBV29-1 TGCAGCGTTGTTCCAGGGAGCTCCTACGAGCAGTACTTC CSVVPGSSYEQYF
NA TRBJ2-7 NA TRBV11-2 TGTGCCAGCAGCTTAGAATTCCGTTACGAGCAGTACTTC CASSLEFRYEQYF
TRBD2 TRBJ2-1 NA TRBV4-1 TGCGCCAGCAGTCGGACTAGCGGGAGGTCGGTTATGGATGAGCAGTTCTTC CASSRTSGRSVMDEQFF
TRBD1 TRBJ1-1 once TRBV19 TGTGCCAGTAGTCCCAGGGGGCTCATGAACACTGAAGCTTTCTTT CASSPRGLMNTEAFF
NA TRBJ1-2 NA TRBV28 TGTGCCAGCAGTTCTCTTAATAACTATGGCTACACCTTC CASSSLNNYGYTF
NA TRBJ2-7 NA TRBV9 TGTGCCAGCAGCGTAGCTGGGGCCTACGAGCAGTACTTC CASSVAGAYEQYF
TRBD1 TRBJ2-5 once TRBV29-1 TGCAGCGTTGCAGGTCGCCTGGGACAGAAAGGCCAAGAGACCCAGTACTTC CSVAGRLGQKGQETQYF
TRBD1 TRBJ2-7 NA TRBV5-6 TGTGCCAGCAATGCCGGGACAGGGACCTACGAGCAGTACTTC CASNAGTGTYEQYF
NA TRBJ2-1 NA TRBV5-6 TGTGCCAGCAGCTGGGGGGAGCGCCAGCAGTTCTTC CASSWGERQQFF
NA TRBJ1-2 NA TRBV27 TGTGCCAGCAGTATCTCAGATACTTTCGGCTACACCTTC CASSISDTFGYTF
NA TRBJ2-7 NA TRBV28 TGTGCCAGCCTGGGACAAAGCACCTCCTACGAGCAGTACTTC CASLGQSTSYEQYF
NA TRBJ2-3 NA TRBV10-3 TGTGCCATCAGTGACGATCTGGGGCGAGATACGCAGTATTTT CAISDDLGRDTQYF
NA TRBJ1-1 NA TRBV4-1 TGCGCCAGCAGCCAAACAGGGCTGGGCCAGGCCCGGGGAGCTTTCTTT CASSQTGLGQARGAFF
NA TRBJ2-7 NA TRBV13 TGTGCCAGCAGCTCATCCCCGGGTGCTGGGTCCTACGAGCAGTACTTC CASSSSPGAGSYEQYF
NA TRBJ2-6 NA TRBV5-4 TGTGCCAGCAGCTTGGTCGTCGTGGCGGGGAAAGGGGCCAACGTCCTGACTTTC CASSLVVVAGKGANVLTF
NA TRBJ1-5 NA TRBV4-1 TGCGCCAGCAGCCAAGATTTTGCCGGGGCTGACAGCAATCAGCCCCAGCATTTT CASSQDFAGADSNQPQHF
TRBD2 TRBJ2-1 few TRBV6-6 TGTGCCAGCAGCTCGGGACTAAATGAGCAGTTCTTC CASSSGLNEQFF
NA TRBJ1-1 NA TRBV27 TGTGCCAGCGGGACGGGAGGGAACACTGAAGCTTTCTTT CASGTGGNTEAFF